This TCR beta chain was sequenced for a study of Ad26.COV2.S vaccination and SARS-CoV-2 variants. The data were produced by immunoSEQ multiplex PCR, yet TCRdb's version contains in-frame clones alone and is incomplete. The sample shows 410,000 or so clones, roughly 90% of them seen only once. As to treatment: around 19 received Ad26.COV2.S at low or high dose, single or two shots; 5 received placebo; per-sample allocation not given. Sampling was performed 63 days after the first vaccine or placebo injection. In its sample, this clone was seen once. What it binds is not known. Study-level findings and limits: Participants in the vaccine arm had higher spike-specific TCR breadth; placebo recipients had lower. Whether participants received vaccine or placebo, their non-spike TCR breadth was similar.

CDR1 and CDR2 (germline): SSHAT, FNYEAQ (reference sequence). The trim removed 5 bases at V and 8 bases at J, leaving 8 bases unmatched. The CDR3 is 15 amino acids. The material sequenced was peripheral blood, taken in a trial of Ad26.COV2.S vaccine versus placebo. The sequence was obtained from a person aged 18 to 65 who received the Ad26.COV2.S COVID-19 vaccine or a placebo. J is TRBJ2-1 and V is TRBV7-7; 11 bases match TRBD2. Written as DNA, the CDR3 is TGTGCCAGCAGCGCAATTAGCGGGAGGGCCCATGAGCAGTTCTTC. It yields the protein CASSAISGRAHEQFF.